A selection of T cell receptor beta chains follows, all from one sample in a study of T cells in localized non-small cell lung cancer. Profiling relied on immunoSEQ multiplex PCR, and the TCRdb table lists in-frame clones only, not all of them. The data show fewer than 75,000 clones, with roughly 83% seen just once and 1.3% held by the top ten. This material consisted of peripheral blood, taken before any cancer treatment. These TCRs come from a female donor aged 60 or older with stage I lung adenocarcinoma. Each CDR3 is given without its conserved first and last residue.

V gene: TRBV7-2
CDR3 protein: ASSTGLAGGETQY

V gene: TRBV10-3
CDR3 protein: AIGPGEGQETQY

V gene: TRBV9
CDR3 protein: ASSVFSQGASASPLH

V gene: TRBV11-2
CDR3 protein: ASSSGPNYGYT

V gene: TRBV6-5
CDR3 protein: ATYTPQGHYGYT

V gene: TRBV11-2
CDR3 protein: ASSLIPEANTGELF

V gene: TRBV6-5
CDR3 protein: ASSRSRVNTGELF

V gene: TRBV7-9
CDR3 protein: ASSQTGLSGYT

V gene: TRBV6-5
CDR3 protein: ASSYSGQDNEKLF

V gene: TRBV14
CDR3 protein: ASSPRLIASEKLF

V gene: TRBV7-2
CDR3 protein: ASSLMRDSYEQY

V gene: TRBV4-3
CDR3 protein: ASSQRLAGSGDFYEQY

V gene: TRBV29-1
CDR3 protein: SVEFGEKLF

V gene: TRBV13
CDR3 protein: ASSLRMAHEKLF

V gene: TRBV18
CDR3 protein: ASSQAGGRNTEAF

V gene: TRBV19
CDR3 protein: ASSIRRDSDTEAF

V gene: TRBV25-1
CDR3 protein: ASSDQGSGRYTGELF

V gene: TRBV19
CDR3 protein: ATGQGSGTGELF

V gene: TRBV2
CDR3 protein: ASSQQGTGELF

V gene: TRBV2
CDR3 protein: ASSGLAGVGNEQF

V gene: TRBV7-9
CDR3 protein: ASSLVREKLF

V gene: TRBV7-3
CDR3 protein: ASSLYPLETGANVLT

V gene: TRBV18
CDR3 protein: ASSPPTGLSYEQY

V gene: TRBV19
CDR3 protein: ASSFQTNQPQH

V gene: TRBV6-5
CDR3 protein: ASSYGQLTPQH

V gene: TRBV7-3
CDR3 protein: ASSPNREWAYGYT

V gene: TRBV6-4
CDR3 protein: ASSEYGLEAQF

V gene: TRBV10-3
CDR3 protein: AISESPGREGEQF

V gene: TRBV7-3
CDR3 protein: ASSLVVNTEAF

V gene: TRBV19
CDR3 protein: ASSLTGGTEAF

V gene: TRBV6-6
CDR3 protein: ASTQFTGGNQPQH